A selection of T cell receptor beta chains follows, all from one sample in a study. TCRdb processed the 5' RACE reads anew with MiXCR; each CDR3 protein has one entry. The sample includes around 1,400 distinct CDR3 sequences, 7.2% of them seen just once. Sequenced input: central memory T cells from blood PBMCs. The receptors come from a male donor with HIV. CDR3s include the opening cysteine and the closing phenylalanine or tryptophan. The order of the fields is V gene, D gene, J gene, clone size, CDR3 protein, CDR3 DNA. D genes are given only for firm matches. Some rows mark clone size as missing; the rest say once, few, many or name a class of expanded clone.

>TRBV5-4|TRBD2|TRBJ2-5|medium-sized
CASSSARSSGGGETQYF
TGTGCCAGCAGCTCGGCGAGGTCCAGCGGGGGTGGGGAGACCCAGTACTTC
>TRBV6-1|-|TRBJ2-7|large
CASKRGGVDEQYF
TGTGCCAGCAAGAGGGGGGGTGTGGACGAGCAGTACTTC
>TRBV10-1|TRBD2|TRBJ2-3|-
CASSEQREGPDTQYF
TGCGCCAGCAGTGAGCAGCGGGAGGGCCCAGATACGCAGTATTTT
>TRBV4-3|-|TRBJ2-7|medium-sized
CASSQEREFEQYF
TGCGCCAGCAGCCAAGAAAGGGAATTCGAGCAGTACTTC
>TRBV15|-|TRBJ1-2|large
CATSRDMFNYGYTF
TGTGCCACCAGCAGAGATATGTTCAACTATGGCTACACCTTC
>TRBV6-1|TRBD2|TRBJ2-7|-
CASRGSGGANYEQYF
TGTGCCAGCAGGGGGAGCGGGGGGGCGAACTACGAGCAGTACTTC
>TRBV3-1|-|TRBJ2-6|-
CASSQGRAGANVLTF
TGTGCCAGCAGCCAAGGGAGGGCTGGGGCCAACGTCCTGACTTTC
>TRBV20-1|-|TRBJ1-1|medium-sized
CSAYREGGTEAFF
TGCAGTGCTTACAGGGAGGGAGGCACTGAAGCTTTCTTT
>TRBV11-2|TRBD2|TRBJ2-1|medium-sized
CASSRQTSGYNEQFF
TGTGCCAGCAGCCGCCAAACTAGCGGTTACAATGAGCAGTTCTTC
>TRBV6-2/TRBV6-3|TRBD1|TRBJ2-1|few
CASSYKGGTGNEQFF
TGTGCCAGCAGTTACAAGGGCGGGACAGGGAATGAGCAGTTCTTC
>TRBV6-4|-|TRBJ1-1|-
CASSQTRKGGAFF
TGTGCCAGCAGTCAGACTCGGAAAGGGGGAGCTTTCTTT
>TRBV6-5|-|TRBJ2-5|medium-sized
CASSYDPGTQYF
TGTGCCAGCAGTTACGACCCAGGCACCCAGTACTTC
>TRBV4-3|TRBD1|TRBJ2-7|medium-sized
CASSRDRGGEQYF
TGCGCCAGCAGCCGGGACAGGGGAGGCGAGCAGTACTTC
>TRBV7-2|-|TRBJ2-5|medium-sized
CASSLSSAQETQYF
TGTGCCAGCAGCTTATCTAGCGCCCAAGAGACCCAGTACTTC
>TRBV7-3|-|TRBJ1-6|large
CASSDRHRGSPLHF
TGTGCCAGCAGCGATCGACATCGGGGTTCACCCCTCCACTTT
>TRBV5-1|-|TRBJ1-5|medium-sized
CASSLTGANQPQHF
TGCGCCAGCAGCTTGACTGGGGCAAATCAGCCCCAGCATTTT
>TRBV3-1|-|TRBJ1-3|large
CASSQGSSGNTIYF
TGTGCCAGCAGCCAAGGGAGCTCTGGAAACACCATATATTTT
>TRBV7-9|TRBD1|TRBJ1-6|-
CASRYRGYNSPLHF
TGTGCCAGCAGATACAGGGGGTATAATTCACCCCTCCACTTT
>TRBV2|TRBD2|TRBJ2-1|-
CASRRNGGAMEQFF
TGTGCCAGCCGTCGAAACGGGGGGGCCATGGAGCAGTTCTTC
>TRBV6-1|-|TRBJ2-7|few
CASSPLRDSVHEQYF
TGTGCCAGCAGTCCCCTCCGTGACTCGGTCCACGAGCAGTACTTC
>TRBV12-3/TRBV12-4|-|TRBJ2-7|-
CASSSTYEQYF
TGTGCCAGCAGTTCTACCTACGAGCAGTACTTC
>TRBV10-3|TRBD1|TRBJ1-5|large
CAISATGGNQPQHF
TGTGCCATCAGTGCCACAGGGGGCAATCAGCCCCAGCATTTT
>TRBV11-3|-|TRBJ2-2|medium-sized
CASSPDRNTGELFF
TGTGCCAGCAGCCCGGACAGGAACACCGGGGAGCTGTTTTTT
>TRBV28|-|TRBJ1-5|-
CASSPATGGVQLQHF
TGTGCCAGCAGTCCCGCGACGGGGGGAGTCCAGCTCCAGCATTTT
>TRBV3-1|-|TRBJ1-6|few
CASSQMPGRRSPLHF
TGTGCCAGCAGCCAAATGCCGGGCCGGCGGTCACCCCTCCACTTT
>TRBV6-1|-|TRBJ1-2|-
CASSLLGGQGGYTF
TGTGCCAGCAGCCTCTTAGGGGGGCAGGGCGGCTACACCTTC
>TRBV10-3|-|TRBJ2-2|few
CAISESKGEAASGELFF
TGTGCCATCAGTGAGTCGAAGGGGGAGGCTGCATCCGGGGAGCTGTTTTTT
>TRBV30|-|TRBJ1-2|large
CAWGKGGVYGYTF
TGTGCCTGGGGCAAGGGGGGGGTCTATGGCTACACCTTC
>TRBV18|-|TRBJ2-1|few
CASSPQGTRRSGNEQFF
TGTGCCAGCTCACCACAGGGGACCAGGCGGAGCGGCAATGAGCAGTTCTTC
>TRBV24-1|-|TRBJ1-1|-
CATSDTLGGGKNTEAFF
TGTGCCACCAGTGATACCCTAGGGGGGGGGAAGAACACTGAAGCTTTCTTT
>TRBV7-2|-|TRBJ1-2|few
CASSSQGQNYGYTF
TGTGCCAGCAGCTCCCAGGGGCAGAACTATGGCTACACCTTC
>TRBV20-1|-|TRBJ2-7|few
CSARFRGSSYEQYF
TGCAGTGCCAGGTTCCGGGGGAGTTCCTACGAGCAGTACTTC
>TRBV6-5|-|TRBJ1-1|few
CASSSFARGRTEAFF
TGTGCCAGCAGTTCGTTCGCCAGGGGAAGGACTGAAGCTTTCTTT
>TRBV4-3|TRBD1|TRBJ1-1|-
CASSQVTGAGDTEAFF
TGCGCCAGCAGCCAAGTAACAGGGGCAGGGGACACTGAAGCTTTCTTT
>TRBV7-1|TRBD2|TRBJ2-5|few
CASSSLSIPGLGETQYF
TGTGCCAGCAGCTCCCTTTCGATTCCGGGACTAGGAGAGACCCAGTACTTC
>TRBV30|-|TRBJ2-7|medium-sized
CAWSRDTYEQYF
TGTGCCTGGTCCCGGGACACATACGAGCAGTACTTC
>TRBV2|-|TRBJ2-3|medium-sized
CASRIDRDTQYF
TGTGCCAGCAGAATCGACAGGGATACGCAGTATTTT
>TRBV18|-|TRBJ2-7|-
CASSPGIGRKTYEQYF
TGTGCCAGCTCACCGGGGATCGGGCGGAAAACCTACGAGCAGTACTTC
>TRBV4-3|-|TRBJ1-4|medium-sized
CASSQPGTLGEKLFF
TGCGCCAGCAGCCAACCCGGGACTTTGGGTGAAAAACTGTTTTTT
>TRBV20-1|-|TRBJ2-5|medium-sized
CSAGASETQYF
TGCAGTGCGGGGGCCTCGGAGACCCAGTACTTC
>TRBV4-3|TRBD1|TRBJ1-3|large
CASSQEGQGALGNTIYF
TGCGCCAGCAGCCAAGAGGGACAGGGGGCATTAGGAAACACCATATATTTT
>TRBV5-1|-|TRBJ2-7|medium-sized
CASSLGPQSKGSYEQYF
TGCGCCAGCAGTTTGGGCCCCCAGTCAAAAGGTTCCTACGAGCAGTACTTC
>TRBV5-3|-|TRBJ1-5|large
CARSLVVYQPQHF
TGTGCCAGAAGCTTGGTAGTCTATCAGCCCCAGCATTTT
>TRBV7-6|-|TRBJ2-7|-
CASSPGSGAPHEQYF
TGTGCCAGCAGCCCCGGGTCAGGGGCCCCCCACGAGCAGTACTTC
>TRBV3-1|-|TRBJ1-1|medium-sized
CASSQGNTRDTEAFF
TGTGCCAGCAGCCAAGGGAATACAAGGGACACTGAAGCTTTCTTT
>TRBV3-1|-|TRBJ2-3|large
CASSQDHFTDTQYF
TGTGCCAGCAGCCAAGATCACTTCACAGATACGCAGTATTTT
>TRBV7-9|-|TRBJ2-2|medium-sized
CASSVTATGELFF
TGTGCCAGCAGCGTCACTGCAACCGGGGAGCTGTTTTTT
>TRBV30|TRBD1|TRBJ1-3|few
CAWNPGQGLPGNTIYF
TGTGCCTGGAATCCGGGACAGGGACTCCCTGGAAACACCATATATTTT
>TRBV11-2|-|TRBJ1-2|few
CASSLSRYSYTF
TGTGCCAGCAGCTTAAGCCGCTATAGCTACACCTTC
>TRBV10-3|-|TRBJ1-1|few
CAIRGMNTEAFF
TGTGCCATTAGGGGGATGAACACTGAAGCTTTCTTT